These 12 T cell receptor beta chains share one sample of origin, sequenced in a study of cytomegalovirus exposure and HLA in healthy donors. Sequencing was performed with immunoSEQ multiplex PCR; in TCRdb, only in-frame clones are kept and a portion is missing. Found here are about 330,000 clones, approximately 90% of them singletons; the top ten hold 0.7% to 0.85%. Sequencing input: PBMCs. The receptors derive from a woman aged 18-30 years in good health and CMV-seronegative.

CDR3 residues: CASRSDGGLDGYTF. CDR3 sequence (DNA): TGTGCCAGCCGATCGGACGGGGGTCTGGATGGCTACACCTTC. The chain combines TRBV6-6 with TRBJ1-2; D possibly corresponds to TRBD1 (5 bases). V was clipped by 8 bases and J by 6 bases, with 19 bases between them. This CDR3 is 14 amino acids long. Germline-derived CDR1 and CDR2 are MNHNY and SVGAGI (reference sequence).

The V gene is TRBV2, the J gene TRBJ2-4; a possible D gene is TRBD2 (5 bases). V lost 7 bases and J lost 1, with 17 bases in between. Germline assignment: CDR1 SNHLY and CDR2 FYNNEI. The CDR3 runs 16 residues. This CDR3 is CASTSPREQAKNIQYF. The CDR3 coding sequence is TGTGCCAGCACTTCCCCGAGGGAGCAGGCCAAAAACATTCAGTACTTC. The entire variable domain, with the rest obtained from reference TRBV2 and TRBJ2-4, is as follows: EPEVTQTPSHQVTQMGQEVILRCVPISNHLYFYWYRQILGQKVEFLVSFYNNEISEKSEIFDDQFSVERPDGSNFTLKIRSTKLEDSAMYFCASTSPREQAKNIQYFGAGTRLSVL.

The DNA of the CDR3 is TGCGCCAGCAGTGAGTCCCAGGGTTACACTGAAGCTTTCTTT. Translation: CASSESQGYTEAFF. The chain joins TRBV10-2 to TRBJ1-1, with D perhaps matching TRBD1 (5 bases). The CDR3 runs to 14 residues. The germline gives CDR1 WSHSY, CDR2 SAAADI. The V end was cut by 0 bases, the J end by 3 bases, with 8 bases between.

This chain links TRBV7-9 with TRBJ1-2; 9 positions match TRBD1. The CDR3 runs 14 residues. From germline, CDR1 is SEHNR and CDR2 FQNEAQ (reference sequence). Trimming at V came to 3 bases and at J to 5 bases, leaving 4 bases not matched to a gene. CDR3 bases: TGTGCCAGCAGCTTGGAGGGACAGGGTTATGGCTACACCTTC. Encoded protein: CASSLEGQGYGYTF.

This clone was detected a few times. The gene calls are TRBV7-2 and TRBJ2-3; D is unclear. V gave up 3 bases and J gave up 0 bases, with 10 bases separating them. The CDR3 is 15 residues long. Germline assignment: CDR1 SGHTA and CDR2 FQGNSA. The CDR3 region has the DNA TGTGCCAGCAGCTTTCGTGGCGGAAGCACAGATACGCAGTATTTT. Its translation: CASSFRGGSTDTQYF. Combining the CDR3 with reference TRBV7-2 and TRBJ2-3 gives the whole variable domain GAGVSQSPSNKVTEKGKDVELRCDPISGHTALYWYRQSLGQGLEFLIYFQGNSAPDKSGLPSDRFSAERTGGSVSTLTIQRTQQEDSAVYLCASSFRGGSTDTQYFGPGTRLTVL.

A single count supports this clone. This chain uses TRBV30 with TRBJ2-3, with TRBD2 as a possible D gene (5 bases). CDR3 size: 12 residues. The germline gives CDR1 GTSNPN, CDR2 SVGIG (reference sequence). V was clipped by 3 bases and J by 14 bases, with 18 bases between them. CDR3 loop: CAWSPGRERLYF. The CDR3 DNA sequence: TGTGCCTGGAGCCCGGGGAGAGAAAGGTTGTATTTT.

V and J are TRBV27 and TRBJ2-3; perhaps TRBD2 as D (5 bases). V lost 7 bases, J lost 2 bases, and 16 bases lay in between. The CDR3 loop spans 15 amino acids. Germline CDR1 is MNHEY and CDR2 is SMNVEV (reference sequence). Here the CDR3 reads CASKEAAPITDTQYF. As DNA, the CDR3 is TGTGCCAGCAAGGAAGCGGCCCCAATCACAGATACGCAGTATTTT.

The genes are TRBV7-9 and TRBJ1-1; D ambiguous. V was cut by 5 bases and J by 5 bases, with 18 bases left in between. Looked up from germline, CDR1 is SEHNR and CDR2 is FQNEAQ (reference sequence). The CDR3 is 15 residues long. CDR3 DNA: TGTGCCAGCAGCCCCGTAATCGCGTCGGGAACTGAAGCTTTCTTT. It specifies CASSPVIASGTEAFF.

The CDR3 sequence is CASSPGTGGGSEQFF. The CDR3 DNA sequence: TGTGCCAGCAGCCCCGGGACGGGGGGTGGCAGTGAGCAGTTCTTC. This rearrangement joins TRBV11-2 to TRBJ2-1; TRBD2 agrees at 7 bases. This CDR3 is built from 15 residues. Germline trimming cut 5 bases from V and 9 bases from J; bases unmatched to any gene: 13. The germline V gene has CDR1 SGHAT and CDR2 FQNNGV.

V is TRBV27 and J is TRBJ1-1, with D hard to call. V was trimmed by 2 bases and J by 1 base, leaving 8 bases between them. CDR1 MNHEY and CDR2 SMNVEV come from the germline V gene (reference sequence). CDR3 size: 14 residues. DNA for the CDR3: TGTGCCAGCAGTTTACTTGCAGGGAACACTGAAGCTTTCTTT. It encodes CASSLLAGNTEAFF.

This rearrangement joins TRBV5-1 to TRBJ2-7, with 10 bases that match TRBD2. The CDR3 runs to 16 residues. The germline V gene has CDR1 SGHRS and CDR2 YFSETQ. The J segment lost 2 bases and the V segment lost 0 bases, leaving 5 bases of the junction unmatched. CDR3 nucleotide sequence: TGCGCCAGCAGCTTGGGAGCGGGAGGGTGGGCCTACGAGCAGTACTTC. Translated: CASSLGAGGWAYEQYF.

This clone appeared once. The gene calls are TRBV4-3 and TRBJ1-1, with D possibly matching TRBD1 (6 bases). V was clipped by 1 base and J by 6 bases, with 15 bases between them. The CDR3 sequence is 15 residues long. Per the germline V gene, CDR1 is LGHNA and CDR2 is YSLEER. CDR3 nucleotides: TGCGCCAGCAGCCAAGTGGTCAGGGGTCGGGCTGAAGCTTTCTTT. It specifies CASSQVVRGRAEAFF.